Reported below is one TCR beta chain. Its antigen is still unknown. This record belongs to a study of Graves' ophthalmopathy and Graves' hyperthyroidism. Study-wide findings and caveats: Sensitivity reached 85% to 90% and specificity almost 83% for a 13-signature model separating ophthalmopathy from stable hyperthyroidism.

Transcripts of RNA were the source for amplifying TCR beta CDR3 regions. Amplification began with first-round RT-PCR using HTBI primers, then second-round multiplex PCR was performed. TCRdb ran MiXCR on the multiplex PCR reads and lists one entry per CDR3 protein. The sample lists about 740,000 distinct CDR3 sequences; roughly two fifths were seen once. Germline CDR1 is MNHNS and CDR2 is SASEGT. This CDR3 spans 12 amino acids. Trimming took 7 bases from V and 8 from J, leaving 11 bases between them. The rearrangement uses TRBV6-1 and TRBJ1-4; D not resolved. The sequence came from an adult man with Graves' ophthalmopathy. Sequenced material: peripheral blood. The CDR3 DNA is TGTGCCAGCATTGGAGGTGGGGAAAAACTGTTTTTT. This sequence encodes CASIGGGEKLFF.